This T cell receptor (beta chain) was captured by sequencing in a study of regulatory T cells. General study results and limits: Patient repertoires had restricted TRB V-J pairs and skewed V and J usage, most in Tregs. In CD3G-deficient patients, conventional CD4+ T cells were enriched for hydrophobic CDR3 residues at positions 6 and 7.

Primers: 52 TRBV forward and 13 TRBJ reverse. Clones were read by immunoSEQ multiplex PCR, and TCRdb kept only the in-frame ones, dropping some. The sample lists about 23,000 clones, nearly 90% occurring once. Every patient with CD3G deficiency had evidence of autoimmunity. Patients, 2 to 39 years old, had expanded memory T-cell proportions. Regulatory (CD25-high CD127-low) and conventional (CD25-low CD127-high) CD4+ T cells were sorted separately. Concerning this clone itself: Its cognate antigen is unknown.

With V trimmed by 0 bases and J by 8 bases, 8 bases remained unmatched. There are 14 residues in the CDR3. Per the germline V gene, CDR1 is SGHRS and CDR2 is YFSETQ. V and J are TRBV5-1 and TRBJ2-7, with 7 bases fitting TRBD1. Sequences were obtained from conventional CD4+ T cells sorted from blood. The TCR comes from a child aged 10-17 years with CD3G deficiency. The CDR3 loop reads CASSLEGTVGKQYF. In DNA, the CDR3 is TGCGCCAGCAGCTTGGAAGGGACAGTTGGGAAGCAGTACTTC. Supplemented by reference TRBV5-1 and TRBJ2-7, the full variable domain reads KAGVTQTPRYLIKTRGQQVTLSCSPISGHRSVSWYQQTPGQGLQFLFEYFSETQRNKGNFPGRFSGRQFSNSRSEMNVSTLELGDSALYLCASSLEGTVGKQYFGPGTRLTVT.